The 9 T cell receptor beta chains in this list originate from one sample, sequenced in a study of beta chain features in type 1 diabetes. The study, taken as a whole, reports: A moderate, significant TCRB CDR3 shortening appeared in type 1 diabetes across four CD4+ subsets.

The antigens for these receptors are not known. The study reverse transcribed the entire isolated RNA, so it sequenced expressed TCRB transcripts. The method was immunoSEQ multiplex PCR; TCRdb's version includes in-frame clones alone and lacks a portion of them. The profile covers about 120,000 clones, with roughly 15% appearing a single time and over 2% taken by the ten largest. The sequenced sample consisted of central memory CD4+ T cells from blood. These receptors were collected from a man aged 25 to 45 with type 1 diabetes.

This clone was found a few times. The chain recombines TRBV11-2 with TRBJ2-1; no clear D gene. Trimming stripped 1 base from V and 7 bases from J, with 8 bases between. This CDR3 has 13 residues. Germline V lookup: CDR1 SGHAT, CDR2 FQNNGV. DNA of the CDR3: TGTGCCAGCAGCTTAGCGTTGGCTAATGAGCAGTTCTTC. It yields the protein CASSLALANEQFF.

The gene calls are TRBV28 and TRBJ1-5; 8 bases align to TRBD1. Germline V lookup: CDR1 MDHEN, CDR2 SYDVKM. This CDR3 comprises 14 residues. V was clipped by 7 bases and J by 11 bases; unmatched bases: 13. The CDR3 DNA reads TGTGCCAGCAATACTAGACAGGGGATGAGGGCCCAGCATTTT. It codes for CASNTRQGMRAQHF.

Written as DNA, the CDR3 is TGTGCCAGTAGTATAGATCCTAGCGGGGGCCTAGGATCAGATACGCAGTATTTT. It yields the protein CASSIDPSGGLGSDTQYF. The chain employs TRBV19 and TRBJ2-3; TRBD2 matches 10 bases. Looked up from germline, CDR1 is LNHDA and CDR2 is SQIVND (reference sequence). The trim removed 0 bases at V and 4 bases at J, leaving 10 bases unmatched. The CDR3 length is 18 residues.

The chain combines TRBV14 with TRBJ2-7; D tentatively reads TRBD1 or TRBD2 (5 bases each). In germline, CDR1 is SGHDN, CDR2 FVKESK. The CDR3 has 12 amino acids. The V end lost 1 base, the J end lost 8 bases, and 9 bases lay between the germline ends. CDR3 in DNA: TGTGCCAGCAGCCAAGTATGGGGACAGCAGTACTTC. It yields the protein CASSQVWGQQYF.

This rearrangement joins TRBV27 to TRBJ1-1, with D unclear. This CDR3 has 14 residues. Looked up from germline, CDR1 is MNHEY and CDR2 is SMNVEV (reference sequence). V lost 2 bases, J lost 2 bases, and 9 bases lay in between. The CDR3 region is CASSLRASNTEAFF. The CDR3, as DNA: TGTGCCAGCAGTTTAAGGGCCTCAAACACTGAAGCTTTCTTT.

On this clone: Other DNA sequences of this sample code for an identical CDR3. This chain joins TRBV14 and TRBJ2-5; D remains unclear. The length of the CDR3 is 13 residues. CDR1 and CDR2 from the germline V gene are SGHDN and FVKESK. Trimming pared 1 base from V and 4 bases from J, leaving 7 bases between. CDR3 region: CASSQGLGETQYF. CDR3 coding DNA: TGTGCCAGCAGCCAAGGGTTAGGAGAGACCCAGTACTTC. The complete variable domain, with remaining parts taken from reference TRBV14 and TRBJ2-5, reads EAGVTQFPSHSVIEKGQTVTLRCDPISGHDNLYWYRRVMGKEIKFLLHFVKESKQDESGMPNNRFLAERTGGTYSTLKVQPAELEDSGVYFCASSQGLGETQYFGPGTRLLVL.

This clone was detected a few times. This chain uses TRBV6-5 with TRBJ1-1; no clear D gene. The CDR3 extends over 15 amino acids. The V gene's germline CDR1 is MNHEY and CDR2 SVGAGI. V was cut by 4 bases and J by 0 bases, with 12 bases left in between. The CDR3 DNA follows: TGTGCCAGCAGTTTGCCTGGCAGCATGAACACTGAAGCTTTCTTT. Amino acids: CASSLPGSMNTEAFF.

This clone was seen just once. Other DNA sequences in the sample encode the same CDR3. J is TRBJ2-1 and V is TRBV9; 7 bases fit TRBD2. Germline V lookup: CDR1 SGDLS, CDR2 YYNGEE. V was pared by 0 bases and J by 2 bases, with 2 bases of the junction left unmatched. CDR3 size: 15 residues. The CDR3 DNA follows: TGTGCCAGCAGCGTAGGAGCGGGGACCTACAATGAGCAGTTCTTC. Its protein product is CASSVGAGTYNEQFF. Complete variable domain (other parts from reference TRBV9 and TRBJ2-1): DSGVTQTPKHLITATGQRVTLRCSPRSGDLSVYWYQQSLDQGLQFLIQYYNGEERAKGNILERFSAQQFPDLHSELNLSSLELGDSALYFCASSVGAGTYNEQFFGPGTRLTVL.

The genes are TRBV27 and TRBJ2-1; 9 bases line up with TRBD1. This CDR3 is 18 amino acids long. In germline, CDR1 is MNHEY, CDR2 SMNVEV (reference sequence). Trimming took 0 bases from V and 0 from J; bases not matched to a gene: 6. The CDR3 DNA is TGTGCCAGCAGTTTATCGACAGGGGGACAAAGCTCCTACAATGAGCAGTTCTTC. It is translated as CASSLSTGGQSSYNEQFF.